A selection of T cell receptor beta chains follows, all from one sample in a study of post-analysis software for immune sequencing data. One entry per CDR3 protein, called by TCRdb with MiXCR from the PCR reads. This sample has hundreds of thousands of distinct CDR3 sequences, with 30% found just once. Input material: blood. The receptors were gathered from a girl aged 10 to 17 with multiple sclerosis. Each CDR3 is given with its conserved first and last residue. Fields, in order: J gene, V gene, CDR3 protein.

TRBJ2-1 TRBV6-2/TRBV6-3 CASSYTGYEQFF
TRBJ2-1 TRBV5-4 CASSGTTGGSYNEQFF
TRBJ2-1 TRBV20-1 CSVRVLAARTVEQFF
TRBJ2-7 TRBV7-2 CASSLGASGRGWGPEQYF
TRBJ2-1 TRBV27 CASSFRGRLFF
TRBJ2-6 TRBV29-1 CSVDGGETNVLTF
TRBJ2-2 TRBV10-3 CAISESTPNTGELFF
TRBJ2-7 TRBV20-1 CSARGNYEQYF
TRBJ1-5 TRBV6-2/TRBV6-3 CASTQVPGNQPQHF
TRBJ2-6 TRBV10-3 CAIRGTVSGANVLTF
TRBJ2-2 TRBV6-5 CASRADREVGELFF
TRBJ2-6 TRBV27 CASSYSRGGGPGANVLTF
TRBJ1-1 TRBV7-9 CASSLVSGGMPEAFF
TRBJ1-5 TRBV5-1 CASSLEAGREKPQHF
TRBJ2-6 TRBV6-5 CASSYLDRGTPTRSGANVLTF
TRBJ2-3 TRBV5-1 CASSLVGRATDTQYF
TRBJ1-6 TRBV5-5 CASSLAGTGDSPLHF
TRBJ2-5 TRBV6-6 CVSTSTGAAGGETQYF
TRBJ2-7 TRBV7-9 CASSLASGREQYF
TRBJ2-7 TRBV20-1 CSASPGGGWYEQYF
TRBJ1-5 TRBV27 CASSLDRGYQPQHF
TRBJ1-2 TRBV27 CASSFEGGYGYTF
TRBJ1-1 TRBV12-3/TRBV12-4 CATQRGREDTEAFF
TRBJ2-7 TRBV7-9 CASSSHGTGAYEQYF
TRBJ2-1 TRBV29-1 CSSREYNEQFF
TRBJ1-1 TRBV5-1 CASSFGPGGTEAFF
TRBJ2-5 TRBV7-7 CASSRRPGRMGETQYF
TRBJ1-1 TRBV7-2 CASSLRGSEAFF
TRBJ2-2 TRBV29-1 CSKMERGGRGDTGELFF
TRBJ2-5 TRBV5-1 CASSLQGIGETQYF
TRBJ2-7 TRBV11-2 CASNQARDEQYF
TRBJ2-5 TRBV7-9 CASSHGWADLGETQYF
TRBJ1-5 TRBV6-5 CASKGDGGNQPLHF
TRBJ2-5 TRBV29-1 CSVEKRGGTQETQYF
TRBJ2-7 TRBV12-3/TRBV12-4 CASRPQDFSYEQYF
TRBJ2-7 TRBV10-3 CAISGREYEQYF
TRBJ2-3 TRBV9 CASSAPVGQGEADTQYF
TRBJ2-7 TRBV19 CASSSSKGSYEQYF
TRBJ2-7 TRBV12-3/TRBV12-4 CASSTLAGVHYNEQYF
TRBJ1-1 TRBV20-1 CSARFTGRNTEAFF
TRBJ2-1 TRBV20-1 CSATIGSGGRYDEQFF
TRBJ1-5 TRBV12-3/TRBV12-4 CASSFAGQDQPQHF
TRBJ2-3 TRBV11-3 CASSLELGDTQYF